This T cell receptor (beta chain) was captured in a study of CD8+CD57+ T cells in acquired aplastic anemia. Study as a whole: CD4+ and CD8+ cells, once sorted, gave DNA averaging around 3.2 ug. Healthy donor CD4+ cell samples had a mean of around 11 million reads. Study outcomes and limitations: About 30 was the count of CD8+ CDR3 sequences that patients shared with controls. Patients did not significantly differ from controls in CD8+ Simpson's diversity.

Genomic DNA templated the TCR beta VDJ and CDR3 profiling. MiXCR, applied by TCRdb to the reads, yields one record per CDR3 protein. There are some 240,000 distinct CDR3 sequences in the sample; around 32% occur only once, and around 1.1% lies in the top ten. The V end lost 6 bases, the J end lost 7 bases, and 21 bases lay between the germline ends. From germline, CDR1 is DFQATT and CDR2 SNEGSKA (reference sequence). The CDR3 covers 14 residues. The sample holds many counts of this clonotype. Its antigen is not known. This chain links TRBV20-1 with TRBJ1-1; tentatively, D is TRBD1 (6 bases). The origin of this receptor is a human donor in good health, serving as a control. The material sequenced was sorted CD4+, CD8+, or CD8+CD57+ T cells (not recorded which) from PBMCs. The CDR3 reads CSAQPDRTWVEAFF. Written as DNA, the CDR3 is TGCAGTGCGCAACCCGACAGGACGTGGGTTGAAGCTTTCTTT.